Below, 24 T cell receptor beta chains from the same sample are listed, as sequenced in a study of blood T cell repertoires in COVID-19. The protocol was immunoSEQ multiplex PCR, while the TCRdb copy is restricted to in-frame clones and leaves out a portion. The sample includes about 330,000 clones, 92% of them seen just once. The specimen sequenced was PBMCs or T cells enriched from blood (not recorded which). The origin of the receptors is a woman aged 25 to 39 who had recovered from COVID-19.

This clone was recorded only once. Relative to the germline gene, one junction end is altered; a read error may explain this. The J gene is TRBJ1-1, the V gene TRBV6-2 or TRBV6-3; TRBD1 might be the D (6 bases). CDR1 and CDR2 from the germline V gene are MNHEY and SVGEGT. The CDR3 extends over 14 amino acids. The CDR3 DNA reads as TGTGCCAGCACTTACTCGGGACAGAACACTGAAGCTTTCTTT. Translation gives CASTYSGQNTEAFF.

This chain connects TRBV7-8 to TRBJ2-7; 9 bases align to TRBD1. V was clipped by 5 bases and J by 2 bases; unmatched bases: 4. CDR3 size: 14 residues. Germline assignment: CDR1 SGHVS and CDR2 FQNEAQ. The DNA of the CDR3 is TGTGCCAGCAGCCGGGGACAGGGTCCCTACGAGCAGTACTTC. Translated, it gives CASSRGQGPYEQYF.

As regards this clone: Other nucleotide sequences from this sample produce the same CDR3. This chain uses TRBV28 with TRBJ1-1; 7 bases match TRBD1. CDR3 length: 14 amino acids. Looked up from germline, CDR1 is MDHEN and CDR2 is SYDVKM. The ends lost 5 bases at V and 0 bases at J; junction bases unmatched: 3. CDR3 DNA sequence: TGTGCCAGCAGTACGACAGGGTTGAACACTGAAGCTTTCTTT. Its translation: CASSTTGLNTEAFF.

The chain uses TRBV14 and TRBJ1-6; no definite D call. Trimming pared 3 bases from V and 5 bases from J, leaving 8 bases between. The CDR3 loop spans 14 amino acids. Germline lookup yields CDR1 SGHDN and CDR2 FVKESK. The CDR3 region has the DNA TGTGCCAGCAGCCAGCGGGGAGATAATTCACCCCTCCACTTT. As protein: CASSQRGDNSPLHF.

This clone was seen more than once but under ten times. J is TRBJ2-1 and V is TRBV3-1 (or the pseudogene TRBV3-2); maybe TRBD1 (5 bases). Trimming removed 4 bases at V and 8 bases at J, with 9 bases between. This CDR3 region has 12 residues. CDR1 LGHDT and CDR2 YNNKEL come from the germline V gene (reference sequence). CDR3 DNA: TGTGCCAGCAGCCCGTGGGGCGATGAGCAGTTCTTC. As protein: CASSPWGDEQFF.

J is TRBJ1-2 and V is TRBV7-8; maybe TRBD1 (6 bases). This CDR3 contains 13 residues. V lost 1 base and J lost 7, with 10 bases in between. Germline V CDR1 and CDR2: SGHVS, FQNEAQ. CDR3 sequence reads: CASSLGTEGGYTF. CDR3 nucleotides: TGTGCCAGCAGCTTAGGGACAGAGGGTGGCTACACCTTC.

This chain links TRBV9 with TRBJ2-7, with TRBD1 matching 8 bases. V lost 5 bases, J lost 0 bases, and 16 bases stayed unmatched. The germline CDR1 and CDR2 sequences are SGDLS and YYNGEE. This CDR3 has 18 residues. The chain's CDR3 is CASRNQDRVFRSSYEQYF. The CDR3 coding sequence is TGTGCCAGCAGAAATCAGGACAGGGTGTTCAGGAGCTCCTACGAGCAGTACTTC.

The chain has TRBV6-5 and TRBJ2-1, with 10 bases matching TRBD1. V shed 4 bases and J 4 bases; nucleotides not matched to a gene: 4. Per the germline V gene, CDR1 is MNHEY and CDR2 is SVGAGI. This CDR3 is 15 amino acids long. CDR3: CASSSGTGVYNEQFF. The DNA of the CDR3 is TGTGCCAGCAGTTCCGGGACAGGGGTGTACAATGAGCAGTTCTTC.

The CDR3 region is CASSLGREVFDEQFF. As DNA, the CDR3 is TGTGCCAGCAGTTTAGGGCGGGAGGTCTTCGATGAGCAGTTCTTC. The chain couples TRBV28 to TRBJ2-1; 8 bases align to TRBD2. Per germline, CDR1 MDHEN and CDR2 SYDVKM. CDR3 length equals 15 residues. V lost 2 bases to trimming and J lost 8 bases; unmatched junction nucleotides: 8.

This clone was seen a single time. The chain is built from TRBV5-1 and TRBJ2-2; 13 positions agree with TRBD2. J lost 2 bases, V lost 4 bases, and 5 bases had no gene match. The CDR3 is 17 residues long. In germline, CDR1 is SGHRS, CDR2 YFSETQ. The CDR3 DNA sequence: TGCGCCAGCAGCGAACGACTAGCGGGGGGCAACACCGGGGAGCTGTTTTTT. It yields the protein CASSERLAGGNTGELFF.

The chain uses TRBV25-1 and TRBJ1-3; D uncertain. V was trimmed by 3 bases and J by 0 bases, leaving 6 bases between them. The CDR3 contains 14 residues. CDR1 MGHDK and CDR2 SYGVNS come from the germline V gene. This CDR3 reads CASSDPFSGNTIYF. The CDR3 DNA is TGTGCCAGCAGTGATCCTTTCTCTGGAAACACCATATATTTT.

The chain recombines TRBV25-1 with TRBJ1-1; 9 bases match TRBD1. The CDR3 loop spans 14 amino acids. Losses at the gene ends were 2 bases for V and 6 bases for J; bases not matched to a gene: 4. Germline V gene data show CDR1 as MGHDK and CDR2 as SYGVNS. This CDR3 is CASSEQQGAPEAFF. As DNA, the CDR3 is TGTGCCAGCAGTGAACAACAGGGGGCGCCTGAAGCTTTCTTT. The full variable domain, completed using reference TRBV25-1 and TRBJ1-1, is EADIYQTPRYLVIGTGKKITLECSQTMGHDKMYWYQQDPGMELHLIHYSYGVNSTEKGDLSSESTVSRIRTEHFPLTLESARPSHTSQYLCASSEQQGAPEAFFGQGTRLTVV.

This chain connects TRBV28 to TRBJ2-2; TRBD2 is a possible D gene (6 bases). V dropped 6 bases and J dropped 1 base, with 6 bases sitting between them. The CDR3 is made up of 13 amino acids. Germline CDR1 and CDR2: MDHEN and SYDVKM. CDR3 nucleotide sequence: TGTGCCAGCAGGCGGGAGAACACCGGGGAGCTGTTTTTT. Its translation is CASRRENTGELFF.

The chain combines TRBV28 with TRBJ1-2, with 7 bases aligning to TRBD1. The trim removed 7 bases at V and 8 bases at J, leaving 13 bases unmatched. The CDR3 is made up of 14 amino acids. Per germline, CDR1 MDHEN and CDR2 SYDVKM. The CDR3 bases are TGTGCCAGCACATCGACAGGGAGGACTTACGGCTACACCTTC. Translated, it gives CASTSTGRTYGYTF.

This clone has just one count. Written as DNA, the CDR3 is TGTGCCAGCAGAACAACAGGGGGCGAAGATACGCAGTATTTT. Amino acid sequence: CASRTTGGEDTQYF. The chain couples TRBV27 to TRBJ2-3, with TRBD1 matching over 9 bases. V dropped 6 bases and J dropped 5; count of bases not matched to a gene: 6. The CDR3 totals 14 residues. From germline, CDR1 is MNHEY and CDR2 SMNVEV (reference sequence).

The J gene is TRBJ2-7, the V gene TRBV29-1; D might be TRBD1 (5 bases). This CDR3 is 12 amino acids long. V was cut by 6 bases and J by 3 bases, with 12 bases left in between. Germline loops: CDR1 SQVTM, CDR2 ANQGSEA. CDR3 DNA sequence: TGCAGCGTCGATTATACAGGCTACGAGCAGTACTTC. Its protein is CSVDYTGYEQYF.

The chain joins TRBV9 to TRBJ2-7; 8 nucleotides line up with TRBD2. The CDR3 is 14 residues long. Germline CDR1 is SGDLS and CDR2 is YYNGEE. V gave up 3 bases and J gave up 7 bases; unmatched junction bases: 9. The CDR3 sequence is CASSAQGLVGEQYF. DNA of the CDR3: TGTGCCAGCAGCGCTCAGGGACTAGTCGGGGAGCAGTACTTC.

This clone appeared a single time. This sequence joins TRBV6-5 and TRBJ1-2, with 8 bases fitting TRBD1. The germline V gene encodes CDR1 MNHEY and CDR2 SVGAGI. V was clipped by 6 bases and J by 5 bases; unmatched bases: 5. This CDR3 region has 13 residues. The DNA for the CDR3 is TGTGCCAGCAGCCACGACAGGGGTTATGGCTACACCTTC. Its translation is CASSHDRGYGYTF.

The J gene is TRBJ2-7, the V gene TRBV18; TRBD2 aligns across 10 bases. CDR1 KGHSH and CDR2 LQKENI come from the germline V gene. The junction had 3 bases not matched to a gene; V was cut back by 1 base and J by 0 bases. This CDR3 is 16 amino acids long. The CDR3 protein is CASSPRTSGNSYEQYF. In nucleotides, the CDR3 is TGTGCCAGCTCACCACGGACTAGCGGCAACTCCTACGAGCAGTACTTC.

In its sample, this clone was seen once. J is TRBJ2-1 and V is TRBV11-2; no firm D call. The ends were cut back, 5 bases at V and 8 bases at J, with 7 bases in the middle. Germline CDR1 reads SGHAT; CDR2 reads FQNNGV. The CDR3 is 11 residues long. CDR3 loop: CASSPSYEQFF. For the CDR3, the DNA is TGTGCCAGCAGCCCGAGCTATGAGCAGTTCTTC.

The chain has TRBV7-9 and TRBJ2-7; tentative D call: TRBD1 (5 bases). V was shortened by 0 bases and J by 3 bases, with 6 bases between the two germline ends. Per the germline V gene, CDR1 is SEHNR and CDR2 is FQNEAQ (reference sequence). The CDR3 extends over 13 amino acids. CDR3 residues: CASSLAGVYEQYF. CDR3 in DNA: TGTGCCAGCAGCTTAGCAGGGGTCTACGAGCAGTACTTC.

V usage is TRBV9 and J usage is TRBJ2-3; D is undetermined. V was pared by 4 bases and J by 0 bases, with 12 bases between. The CDR3 loop spans 15 amino acids. Per germline, CDR1 SGDLS and CDR2 YYNGEE. The chain's CDR3 is CASSPRLFSTDTQYF. The CDR3 coding sequence is TGTGCCAGCAGCCCCCGACTGTTTAGCACAGATACGCAGTATTTT.

The table lists this clone with a count of one. This same CDR3 is encoded by further DNA sequences in the sample. The rearrangement joins TRBV28 to TRBJ1-1; 8 bases align to TRBD1. The length of the CDR3 is 15 residues. The V segment lost 5 bases and the J segment 5 bases; nucleotides outside the gene matches: 10. The germline V gene has CDR1 MDHEN and CDR2 SYDVKM. The CDR3 reads CASSPPRTGRTEAFF. The CDR3 region has the DNA TGTGCCAGCAGTCCTCCTCGGACAGGGAGGACTGAAGCTTTCTTT.

In nucleotides, the CDR3 is TGTGCCAGCAGCGCCAGGGGGATCGAGCAGTTCTTC. Its translation is CASSARGIEQFF. The rearrangement joins TRBV11-2 to TRBJ2-1, with TRBD1 identical over 7 bases. The CDR3 runs 12 residues. The germline V gene encodes CDR1 SGHAT and CDR2 FQNNGV. Unmatched junction bases numbered 5, after V lost 5 bases and J lost 10 bases.